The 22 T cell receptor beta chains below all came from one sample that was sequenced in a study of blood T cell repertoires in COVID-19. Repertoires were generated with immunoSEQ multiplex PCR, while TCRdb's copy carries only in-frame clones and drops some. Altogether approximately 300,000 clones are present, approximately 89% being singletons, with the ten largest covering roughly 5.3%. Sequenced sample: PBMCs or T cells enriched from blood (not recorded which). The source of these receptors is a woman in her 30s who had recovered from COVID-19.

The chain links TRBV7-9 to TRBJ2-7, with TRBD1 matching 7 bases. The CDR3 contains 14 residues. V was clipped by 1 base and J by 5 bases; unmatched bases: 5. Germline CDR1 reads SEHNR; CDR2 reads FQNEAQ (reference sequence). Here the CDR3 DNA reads TGTGCCAGCAGCTTAGAGGGGGCGCGCAACGAGCAGTACTTC. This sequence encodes CASSLEGARNEQYF.

This chain's CDR3 is CATRTPNTGELFF. The CDR3 nucleotides are TGTGCCACCAGGACACCGAACACCGGGGAGCTGTTTTTT. This chain connects TRBV24-1 to TRBJ2-2, with D uncertain. The CDR3 extends over 13 amino acids. The germline V gene has CDR1 KGHDR and CDR2 SFDVKD. Trimming left V 7 bases short and J 0 bases short, with 5 bases between.

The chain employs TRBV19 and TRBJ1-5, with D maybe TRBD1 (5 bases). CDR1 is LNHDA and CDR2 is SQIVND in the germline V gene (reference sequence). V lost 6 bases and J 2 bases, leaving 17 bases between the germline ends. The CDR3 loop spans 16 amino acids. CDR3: CASSSVGGQGNQPQHF. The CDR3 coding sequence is TGTGCCAGTAGCTCGGTGGGGGGTCAAGGCAATCAGCCCCAGCATTTT.

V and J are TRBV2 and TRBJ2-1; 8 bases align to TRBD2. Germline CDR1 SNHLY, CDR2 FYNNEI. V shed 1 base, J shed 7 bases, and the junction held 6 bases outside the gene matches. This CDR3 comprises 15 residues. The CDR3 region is CASSEGAGGRNEQFF. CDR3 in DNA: TGTGCCAGCAGTGAAGGGGCGGGGGGACGGAATGAGCAGTTCTTC.

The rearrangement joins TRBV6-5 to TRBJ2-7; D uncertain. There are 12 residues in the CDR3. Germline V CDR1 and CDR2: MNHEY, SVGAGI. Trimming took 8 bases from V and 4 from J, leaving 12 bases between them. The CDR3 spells CASGLDGYEQYF. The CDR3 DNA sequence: TGTGCCAGCGGGTTAGACGGGTACGAGCAGTACTTC.

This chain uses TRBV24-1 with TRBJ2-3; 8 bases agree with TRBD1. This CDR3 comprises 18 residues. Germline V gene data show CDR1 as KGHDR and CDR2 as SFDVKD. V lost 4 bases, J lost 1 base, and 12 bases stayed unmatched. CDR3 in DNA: TGTGCCACCAGTGACCCCGGACAGGGTGGTATCGGCACAGATACGCAGTATTTT. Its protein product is CATSDPGQGGIGTDTQYF.

In DNA form, the CDR3 reads TGTGCCAGCAGCCAAGAGGGTCGGGGATCTAATGAAAAACTGTTTTTT. Protein: CASSQEGRGSNEKLFF. The chain joins TRBV4-2 to TRBJ1-4; no firm D call. The length of the CDR3 is 16 residues. V was pared by 0 bases and J by 3 bases, with 11 bases between. Germline V lookup: CDR1 LGHNA, CDR2 YNFKEQ.

CDR3 loop: CASSMGAYEQYF. For the CDR3, the DNA is TGTGCCAGTAGTATGGGAGCATACGAGCAGTACTTC. The chain employs TRBV19 and TRBJ2-7; D is perhaps TRBD2 (5 bases). CDR1 LNHDA and CDR2 SQIVND come from the germline V gene (reference sequence). Trimming cost V 3 bases and J 4 bases, with 7 bases left between them. The CDR3 length is 12 residues.

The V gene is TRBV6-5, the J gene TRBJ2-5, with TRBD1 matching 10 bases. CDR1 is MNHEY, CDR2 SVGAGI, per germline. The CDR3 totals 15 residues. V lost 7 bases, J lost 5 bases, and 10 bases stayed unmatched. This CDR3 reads CASMADRGRGETQYF. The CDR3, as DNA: TGTGCCAGCATGGCGGACAGGGGGAGGGGGGAGACCCAGTACTTC.

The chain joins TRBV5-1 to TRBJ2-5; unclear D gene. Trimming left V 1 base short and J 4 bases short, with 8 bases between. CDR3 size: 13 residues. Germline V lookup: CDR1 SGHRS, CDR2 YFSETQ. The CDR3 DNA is TGCGCCAGCAGCTTGTTCAGGCCAGAGACCCAGTACTTC. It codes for CASSLFRPETQYF.

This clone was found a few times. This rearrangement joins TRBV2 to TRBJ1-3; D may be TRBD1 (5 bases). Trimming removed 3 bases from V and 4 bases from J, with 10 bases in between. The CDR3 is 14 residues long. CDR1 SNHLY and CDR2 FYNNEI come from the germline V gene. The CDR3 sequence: CASSEGGVGNTIYF. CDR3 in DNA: TGTGCCAGCAGTGAGGGGGGGGTCGGAAACACCATATATTTT.

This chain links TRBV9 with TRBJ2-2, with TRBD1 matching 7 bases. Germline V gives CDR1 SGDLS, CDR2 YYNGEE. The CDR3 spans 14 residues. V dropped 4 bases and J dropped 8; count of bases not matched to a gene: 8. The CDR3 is CASSSRQGPGELFF. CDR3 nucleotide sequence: TGTGCCAGCAGCTCTCGACAGGGTCCGGGGGAGCTGTTTTTT.

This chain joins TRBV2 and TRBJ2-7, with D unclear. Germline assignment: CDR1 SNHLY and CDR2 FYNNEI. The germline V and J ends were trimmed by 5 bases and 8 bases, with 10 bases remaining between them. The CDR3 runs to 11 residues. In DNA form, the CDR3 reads TGTGCCAGCAGTACCCCGGAGAAGCAGTACTTC. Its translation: CASSTPEKQYF.

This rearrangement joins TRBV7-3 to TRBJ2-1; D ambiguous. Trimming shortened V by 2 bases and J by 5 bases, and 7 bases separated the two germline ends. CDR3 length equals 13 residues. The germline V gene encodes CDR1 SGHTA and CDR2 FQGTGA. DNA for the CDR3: TGTGCCAGCAGCTTAGTGCGGAACAATGAGCAGTTCTTC. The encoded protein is CASSLVRNNEQFF.

The DNA of the CDR3 is TGCGCCAGCAGCTTTAACCTAGGGAGCTCCTACAATGAGCAGTTCTTC. Protein sequence: CASSFNLGSSYNEQFF. The chain joins TRBV4-3 to TRBJ2-1; D is possibly TRBD2 (5 bases). Germline loops: CDR1 LGHNA, CDR2 YSLEER. The CDR3 covers 16 residues. Trimming took off 5 bases at V and 0 bases at J, with 14 bases between the two ends.

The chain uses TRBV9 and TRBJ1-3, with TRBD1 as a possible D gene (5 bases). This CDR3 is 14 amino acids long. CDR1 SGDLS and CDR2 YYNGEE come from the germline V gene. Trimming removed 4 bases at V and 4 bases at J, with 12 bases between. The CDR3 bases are TGTGCCAGCAGCTCACCGGGACTCGGAAACACCATATATTTT. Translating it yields CASSSPGLGNTIYF. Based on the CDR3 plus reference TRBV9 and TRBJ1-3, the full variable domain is DSGVTQTPKHLITATGQRVTLRCSPRSGDLSVYWYQQSLDQGLQFLIQYYNGEERAKGNILERFSAQQFPDLHSELNLSSLELGDSALYFCASSSPGLGNTIYFGEGSWLTVV.

The DNA of the CDR3 is TGTGCCTGGAGAATGGACAGGGCTAACTATGGCTACACCTTC. Residues: CAWRMDRANYGYTF. The chain combines TRBV30 with TRBJ1-2, with TRBD1 matching over 8 bases. Trimming took 3 bases from V and 0 from J; bases not matched to a gene: 3. Germline-derived CDR1 and CDR2 are GTSNPN and SVGIG (reference sequence). There are 14 residues in the CDR3. Complete variable domain (other parts from reference TRBV30 and TRBJ1-2): SQTIHQWPATLVQPVGSPLSLECTVEGTSNPNLYWYRQAAGRGLQLLFYSVGIGQISSEVPQNLSASRPQDRQFILSSKKLLLSDSGFYLCAWRMDRANYGYTFGSGTRLTVV.

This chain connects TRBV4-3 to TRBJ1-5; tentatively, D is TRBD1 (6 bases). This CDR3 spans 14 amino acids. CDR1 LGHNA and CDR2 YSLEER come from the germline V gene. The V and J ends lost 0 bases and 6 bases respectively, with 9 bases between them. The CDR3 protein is CASSQDARGQPQHF. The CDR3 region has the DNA TGCGCCAGCAGCCAAGATGCCAGGGGTCAGCCCCAGCATTTT.

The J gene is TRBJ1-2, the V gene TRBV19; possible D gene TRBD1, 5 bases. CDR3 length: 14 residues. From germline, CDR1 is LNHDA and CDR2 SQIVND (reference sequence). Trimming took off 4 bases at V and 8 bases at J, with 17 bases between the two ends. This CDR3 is CASSTLGAAGGYTF. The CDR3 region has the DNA TGTGCCAGTAGTACCCTTGGGGCTGCCGGAGGCTACACCTTC.

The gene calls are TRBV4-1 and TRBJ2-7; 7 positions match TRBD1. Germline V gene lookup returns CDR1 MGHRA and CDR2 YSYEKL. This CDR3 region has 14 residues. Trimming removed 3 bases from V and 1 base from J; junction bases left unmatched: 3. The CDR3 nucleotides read TGCGCCAGCAGCCAGAAGGGACAGTCCTACGAGCAGTACTTC. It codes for CASSQKGQSYEQYF.

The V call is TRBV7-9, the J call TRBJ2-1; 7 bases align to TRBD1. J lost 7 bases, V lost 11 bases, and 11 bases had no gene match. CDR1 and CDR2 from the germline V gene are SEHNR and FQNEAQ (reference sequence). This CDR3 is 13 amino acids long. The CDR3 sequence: CAWNRDRSNEQFF. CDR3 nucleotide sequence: TGTGCCTGGAACCGGGACAGATCAAATGAGCAGTTCTTC.

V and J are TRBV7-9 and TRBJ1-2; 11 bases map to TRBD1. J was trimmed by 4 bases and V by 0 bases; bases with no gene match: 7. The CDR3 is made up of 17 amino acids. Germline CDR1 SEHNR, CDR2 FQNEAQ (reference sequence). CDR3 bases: TGTGCCAGCAGCTTAGCCCTTGGGACAGGGGGAACCTATGGCTACACCTTC. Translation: CASSLALGTGGTYGYTF.